This T cell receptor (beta chain) was sequenced during a study of metastatic and nonmetastatic thyroid tumors. Study background: Repertoires from blood and tumor or nodule tissue of malignant and benign thyroid patients were compared.

Prior to thyroid surgery, none of the patients had received any treatment. The V gene's germline CDR1 is SGDLS and CDR2 YYNGEE. The V and J ends lost 3 bases and 4 bases, in that order; junction bases with no gene match: 5. The CDR3 spans 16 residues. MiXCR was used by TCRdb to re-call the PCR reads. The sample carries tens of thousands of clones, more than 20% recorded once. V and J are TRBV9 and TRBJ2-1; 12 bases are shared with TRBD2. The TCR comes from a female donor with papillary thyroid cancer or a benign thyroid nodule (not recorded which). Some clones in this sample may be carry-over from other donors' samples. The material sequenced was blood. The CDR3 nucleotides are TGTGCCAGCAGCGGAGGGACTAGCGGGTTTTACAATGAGCAGTTCTTC. Translating gives CASSGGTSGFYNEQFF.